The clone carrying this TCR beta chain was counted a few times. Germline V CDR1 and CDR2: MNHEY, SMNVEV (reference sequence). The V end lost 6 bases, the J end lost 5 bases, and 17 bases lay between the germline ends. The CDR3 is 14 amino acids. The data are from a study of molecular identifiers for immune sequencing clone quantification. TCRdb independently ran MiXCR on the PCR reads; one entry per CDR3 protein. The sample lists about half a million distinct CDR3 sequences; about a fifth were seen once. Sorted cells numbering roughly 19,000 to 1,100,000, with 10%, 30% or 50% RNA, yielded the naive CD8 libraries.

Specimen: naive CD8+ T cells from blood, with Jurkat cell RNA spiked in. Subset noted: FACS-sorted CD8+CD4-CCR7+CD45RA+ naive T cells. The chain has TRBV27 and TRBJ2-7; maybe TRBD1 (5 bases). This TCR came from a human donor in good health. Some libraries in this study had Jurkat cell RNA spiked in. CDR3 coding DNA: TGTGCCAGCAGCCTACTAACAGGATTCCACGAGCAGTACTTC. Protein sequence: CASSLLTGFHEQYF.